The entry below gives a single T cell receptor beta chain sequence along with its context. What it binds is not known. This could be a read error, since a much larger clone is one nucleotide away. A read error is likely, as this CDR3 ends without the conserved phenylalanine or tryptophan. The data derive from a study of T-cell memory formation after mild COVID-19. Study results and caveats: The main location of contracting CD4+ clones was CM and EM, and that of contracting CD8+ clones was EMRA. Some SARS-CoV-2-responding clones were already detected in memory before infection. Clones contracting over day 15 to 85 were CD4/CD8 balanced, with later expanders leaning CD4+.

Constant-segment-primed 5'RACE gave TCR alpha and TCR beta cDNA libraries with sample barcodes and UMIs. One entry per CDR3 protein, called by TCRdb with MiXCR from the 5' RACE reads. The repertoire holds 45,000 to 55,000 distinct CDR3 sequences, with roughly a tenth as singletons. Germline CDR1 is MNHEY and CDR2 is SVGAGI. The CDR3 sequence is 13 residues long. The V gene lost 7 bases and the J gene lost 4 bases, with 12 bases spanning the gap. This clonotype was sampled from an adult woman who had mild COVID-19 (a few samples of this study predate the infection). Cell type and time point are not known. V usage is TRBV6-5 and J usage is TRBJ2-3; D possibly corresponds to TRBD1 (6 bases). Sequencing input: PBMCs or a T cell subset sorted from them (not recorded which). The CDR3 sequence: CASTRAGADTQYL. The DNA of the CDR3 is TGTGCCAGCACTCGAGCAGGGGCAGATACGCAGTATTTG.